The rows below give T cell receptor beta chains drawn from one sample of a study of quantifying T cell responses using KT2 cells. Using its own MiXCR run on the UMI-ligation and nested PCR reads, TCRdb lists one record per CDR3 protein. The table has under 35,000 distinct CDR3 sequences, over 9% seen once. The sample was PBMCs spiked with cells of the T cell clone KT2. Source of these receptors: a human donor. Each CDR3 is given with its conserved first and last residue. Each record gives: CDR3 DNA, CDR3 protein, J gene, D gene, clone size, V gene. A D gene is named only where the DNA matches it firmly. The size of a clone is reported for some rows only, either as once, few or many, or as a class for expanded clones.

cdr3_nt: TGTGCCAGCAGCCTCCACGGCAACTATGGCTACACCTTC
cdr3_aa: CASSLHGNYGYTF
j_call: TRBJ1-2
d_call: NA
clone_size: many
v_call: TRBV6-2/TRBV6-3

cdr3_nt: TGCAGCGTTGAAGATCTCCGGGAGGGCCGCGACGATGAGCAGTTCTTC
cdr3_aa: CSVEDLREGRDDEQFF
j_call: TRBJ2-1
d_call: TRBD2
clone_size: few
v_call: TRBV29-1

cdr3_nt: TGTGCCAGCACCTCACAGGGGGGAGCCGGGGAGCTGTTTTTT
cdr3_aa: CASTSQGGAGELFF
j_call: TRBJ2-2
d_call: TRBD1
clone_size: many
v_call: TRBV5-6

cdr3_nt: TGCGCCAGCAGCTTGAGTCGGCCGAGGGGAGATACGCAGTATTTT
cdr3_aa: CASSLSRPRGDTQYF
j_call: TRBJ2-3
d_call: NA
clone_size: NA
v_call: TRBV5-1

cdr3_nt: TGCAGTGCTAGAGATAGTGGCAGCAATCAGCCCCAGCATTTT
cdr3_aa: CSARDSGSNQPQHF
j_call: TRBJ1-5
d_call: NA
clone_size: many
v_call: TRBV20-1

cdr3_nt: TGCAGTGCTAGAGAGCAGTTGAACACTGAAGCTTTCTTT
cdr3_aa: CSAREQLNTEAFF
j_call: TRBJ1-1
d_call: NA
clone_size: NA
v_call: TRBV20-1

cdr3_nt: TGTGCCAGCAGTTCCGGGACAGCTGACACCGGGGAGCTGTTTTTT
cdr3_aa: CASSSGTADTGELFF
j_call: TRBJ2-2
d_call: TRBD1
clone_size: NA
v_call: TRBV6-1

cdr3_nt: TGTGCCAGCAGTTCAGCGGCAGATACGCAGTATTTT
cdr3_aa: CASSSAADTQYF
j_call: TRBJ2-3
d_call: NA
clone_size: few
v_call: TRBV6-5

cdr3_nt: TGCGCCAGCAGGCGTGCTAGCACAGATACGCAGTATTTT
cdr3_aa: CASRRASTDTQYF
j_call: TRBJ2-3
d_call: NA
clone_size: many
v_call: TRBV5-1

cdr3_nt: TGTGCCTGGATTAAGAGGGACACTGAAGCTTTCTTT
cdr3_aa: CAWIKRDTEAFF
j_call: TRBJ1-1
d_call: NA
clone_size: NA
v_call: TRBV30

cdr3_nt: TGCAGTGCTAGAGATCGAGGCGGGAGGACAGGCCTATTATCGAATGGCTACACCTTC
cdr3_aa: CSARDRGGRTGLLSNGYTF
j_call: TRBJ1-2
d_call: TRBD1
clone_size: few
v_call: TRBV20-1

cdr3_nt: TGTGCCAGCAGTTACTCGGAGCCGGGTCGGGACATCCTTAATTCACCCCTCCACTTT
cdr3_aa: CASSYSEPGRDILNSPLHF
j_call: TRBJ1-6
d_call: NA
clone_size: few
v_call: TRBV6-5

cdr3_nt: TGTGCCAGCAGCCTTAGCGGGGGGCCCGATGAGCAGTTCTTC
cdr3_aa: CASSLSGGPDEQFF
j_call: TRBJ2-1
d_call: TRBD2
clone_size: NA
v_call: TRBV9

cdr3_nt: TGTGCCATCAGGGGAGACAGGGGGCAAGCTAACTATGGCTACACCTTC
cdr3_aa: CAIRGDRGQANYGYTF
j_call: TRBJ1-2
d_call: TRBD1
clone_size: NA
v_call: TRBV10-3

cdr3_nt: TGTGCCAGTAGGCAGATCAACACAGATACGCAGTATTTT
cdr3_aa: CASRQINTDTQYF
j_call: TRBJ2-3
d_call: NA
clone_size: many
v_call: TRBV19

cdr3_nt: TGTGCCAGCAGCCAAGACCACAGGATGGAGCAGTTCTTC
cdr3_aa: CASSQDHRMEQFF
j_call: TRBJ2-1
d_call: NA
clone_size: few
v_call: TRBV14

cdr3_nt: TGTGCCAGCAGAGGGGACAGGGGGCAGACAGATACGCAGTATTTT
cdr3_aa: CASRGDRGQTDTQYF
j_call: TRBJ2-3
d_call: TRBD1
clone_size: few
v_call: TRBV6-5

cdr3_nt: TGTGCCAGCAGCCCGGGACTTATATCCACAGATACGCAGTATTTT
cdr3_aa: CASSPGLISTDTQYF
j_call: TRBJ2-3
d_call: NA
clone_size: few
v_call: TRBV7-2

cdr3_nt: TGTGCCAGCCGCTCGTCGGCTGGGGCCAACGTCCTGACTTTC
cdr3_aa: CASRSSAGANVLTF
j_call: TRBJ2-6
d_call: NA
clone_size: NA
v_call: TRBV7-2

cdr3_nt: TGCAGCGTTGACCTTAGCGGCAGCTCCTACAATGAGCAGTTCTTC
cdr3_aa: CSVDLSGSSYNEQFF
j_call: TRBJ2-1
d_call: NA
clone_size: many
v_call: TRBV29-1

cdr3_nt: TGTGCCAGCAGTGAGGGACCTGGGGGAAACACCATATATTTT
cdr3_aa: CASSEGPGGNTIYF
j_call: TRBJ1-3
d_call: NA
clone_size: many
v_call: TRBV12-3/TRBV12-4

cdr3_nt: TGTGCCAGCAGTGGCGCAGGAGGTTATAGCAATCAGCCCCAGCATTTT
cdr3_aa: CASSGAGGYSNQPQHF
j_call: TRBJ1-5
d_call: NA
clone_size: few
v_call: TRBV2

cdr3_nt: TGCAGTGCTAGAGATGGTAGCTCAGTACGGACTGAAGCTTTCTTT
cdr3_aa: CSARDGSSVRTEAFF
j_call: TRBJ1-1
d_call: NA
clone_size: many
v_call: TRBV20-1

cdr3_nt: TGTGCCAGCAGTGAAGTAGCAGACTATGGCTACACCTTC
cdr3_aa: CASSEVADYGYTF
j_call: TRBJ1-2
d_call: NA
clone_size: few
v_call: TRBV2

cdr3_nt: TGCGCCAGCAGCTTGGCCCAGGGAGGAGGCACTGAAGCTTTCTTT
cdr3_aa: CASSLAQGGGTEAFF
j_call: TRBJ1-1
d_call: NA
clone_size: NA
v_call: TRBV5-1

cdr3_nt: TGTGCCAGCAGCCTAACGATTTACGAGGAGCAGTTCTTC
cdr3_aa: CASSLTIYEEQFF
j_call: TRBJ2-1
d_call: NA
clone_size: NA
v_call: TRBV7-9

cdr3_nt: TGTGCCAGCAGTTACTCAGGGCGGGAGGCACACAATGAGCAGTTCTTC
cdr3_aa: CASSYSGREAHNEQFF
j_call: TRBJ2-1
d_call: TRBD2
clone_size: many
v_call: TRBV6-2/TRBV6-3

cdr3_nt: TGTGCCAGCACCTCAAACAGGGCCAGCTCCTACAATGAGCAGTTCTTC
cdr3_aa: CASTSNRASSYNEQFF
j_call: TRBJ2-1
d_call: NA
clone_size: many
v_call: TRBV7-2

cdr3_nt: TGTGCCAGCATGCCTCAAGGAGGCTACACTGAAGCTTTCTTT
cdr3_aa: CASMPQGGYTEAFF
j_call: TRBJ1-1
d_call: NA
clone_size: NA
v_call: TRBV6-6

cdr3_nt: TGTGCCAGCCGAACCCAAGAGACCCAGTACTTC
cdr3_aa: CASRTQETQYF
j_call: TRBJ2-5
d_call: NA
clone_size: NA
v_call: TRBV28

cdr3_nt: TGTGACAGCAGTCGTCAGGAAACCTACGAGCAGTACTTC
cdr3_aa: CDSSRQETYEQYF
j_call: TRBJ2-7
d_call: NA
clone_size: NA
v_call: TRBV6-2/TRBV6-3

cdr3_nt: TGTGCCAGCAGCTTACTCAATGAGCAGTTCTTC
cdr3_aa: CASSLLNEQFF
j_call: TRBJ2-1
d_call: NA
clone_size: NA
v_call: TRBV7-2

cdr3_nt: TGTGCCAGCAGCCAAGATCTTGATAGCGGGAGGGCGAGGTACAATGAGCAGTTCTTC
cdr3_aa: CASSQDLDSGRARYNEQFF
j_call: TRBJ2-1
d_call: TRBD2
clone_size: NA
v_call: TRBV14

cdr3_nt: TGTGCCAGCAGCGCCCAGGGGGCGCCGGGGGAGACCCAGTACTTC
cdr3_aa: CASSAQGAPGETQYF
j_call: TRBJ2-5
d_call: TRBD1
clone_size: NA
v_call: TRBV9

cdr3_nt: TGTGCCAGCAGCAGAAGAGAGGTACCGAACACCGGGGAGCTGTTTTTT
cdr3_aa: CASSRREVPNTGELFF
j_call: TRBJ2-2
d_call: NA
clone_size: NA
v_call: TRBV5-4

cdr3_nt: TGTGCCAGCAGTGCGACCGTCCTCACAGATACGCAGTATTTT
cdr3_aa: CASSATVLTDTQYF
j_call: TRBJ2-3
d_call: NA
clone_size: NA
v_call: TRBV2

cdr3_nt: TGCAGTGCTAGCGCCCCCCCAACGGGCCCCGTATCGCATGAGCAGTTCTTC
cdr3_aa: CSASAPPTGPVSHEQFF
j_call: TRBJ2-1
d_call: NA
clone_size: few
v_call: TRBV20-1

cdr3_nt: TGCGCCAGAGGAGGAGCTGAAGCTTTCTTT
cdr3_aa: CARGGAEAFF
j_call: TRBJ1-1
d_call: NA
clone_size: NA
v_call: TRBV4-1

cdr3_nt: TGTGCCAGCAGCTTTCTCGAGAGAAGAGGGGATGGGGGCTACAACTTC
cdr3_aa: CASSFLERRGDGGYNF
j_call: TRBJ1-2
d_call: NA
clone_size: NA
v_call: TRBV5-4

cdr3_nt: TGCGCCAGCAGCCGGCAGGGACTAGCGGGAGGTGGCACCGGGGAGCTGTTTTTT
cdr3_aa: CASSRQGLAGGGTGELFF
j_call: TRBJ2-2
d_call: TRBD2
clone_size: NA
v_call: TRBV4-3

cdr3_nt: TGTGCCAGCAGCTTAGCCCGGGACAGTTTGAATCGGGATGAGCAGTTCTTC
cdr3_aa: CASSLARDSLNRDEQFF
j_call: TRBJ2-1
d_call: TRBD1
clone_size: NA
v_call: TRBV7-9

cdr3_nt: TGCGCCAGCAGTGCCGGGACAGGGAGGACTAGACGGGAGACCCAGTACTTC
cdr3_aa: CASSAGTGRTRRETQYF
j_call: TRBJ2-5
d_call: TRBD1
clone_size: NA
v_call: TRBV5-1

cdr3_nt: TGTGCCAGCAGCCAAGGCGGGGCACACTATGGCTACACCTTC
cdr3_aa: CASSQGGAHYGYTF
j_call: TRBJ1-2
d_call: NA
clone_size: once
v_call: TRBV3-1

cdr3_nt: TGTGCCATCGGAGGGGGGGTTCGAGCTTTCTTT
cdr3_aa: CAIGGGVRAFF
j_call: TRBJ1-1
d_call: NA
clone_size: NA
v_call: TRBV10-3

cdr3_nt: TGCAGTGCTAGAGTGGGAGGGCCTAGCGGATCTTCTCATACGCAGTATTTT
cdr3_aa: CSARVGGPSGSSHTQYF
j_call: TRBJ2-3
d_call: TRBD2
clone_size: few
v_call: TRBV20-1

cdr3_nt: TGTGCCAGCAGTTTGGTCGGGGGTCCCGTGGGTGAGCAGTTCTTC
cdr3_aa: CASSLVGGPVGEQFF
j_call: TRBJ2-1
d_call: NA
clone_size: NA
v_call: TRBV12-3/TRBV12-4

cdr3_nt: TGTGCCAGCAGCCCCTACATGGACAGGGGCACCTACGAGCAGTACTTC
cdr3_aa: CASSPYMDRGTYEQYF
j_call: TRBJ2-7
d_call: TRBD1
clone_size: many
v_call: TRBV7-2

cdr3_nt: TGTGCCAGCAGCCAACTAGCGGGGGGGGCCTACAATGAGCAGTTCTTC
cdr3_aa: CASSQLAGGAYNEQFF
j_call: TRBJ2-1
d_call: TRBD2
clone_size: few
v_call: TRBV3-1

cdr3_nt: TGTGCCAGCAGTCCCCAAGGACAGGGAGGCTATGGCTACACCTTC
cdr3_aa: CASSPQGQGGYGYTF
j_call: TRBJ1-2
d_call: TRBD1
clone_size: few
v_call: TRBV28

cdr3_nt: TGCAGTGCTAGAGATTGGCTTGAGGCAACCGAGCAGTTCTTC
cdr3_aa: CSARDWLEATEQFF
j_call: TRBJ2-1
d_call: NA
clone_size: NA
v_call: TRBV20-1

cdr3_nt: TGCGCCAGCAGCTCACGGACAGACTGGACTGAAGCTTTCTTT
cdr3_aa: CASSSRTDWTEAFF
j_call: TRBJ1-1
d_call: NA
clone_size: many
v_call: TRBV5-1